This entry lists 9 T cell receptor beta chains sequenced from one sample in a study of beta chain features in type 1 diabetes. The sequenced template was cDNA made from the entire isolated RNA. Assay: immunoSEQ multiplex PCR; the TCRdb copy retains only in-frame clones and omits some. The sample has more than 300,000 clones, around 7.6% seen once. The sequencing sample was made of central memory CD4+ T cells from blood. The receptors derive from a woman aged 18-35 years in good health.

This sequence joins TRBV5-1 and TRBJ2-3, with D possibly being TRBD1 (7 bases). This CDR3 has 15 amino acids. The germline V gene has CDR1 SGHRS and CDR2 YFSETQ. The V end lost 8 bases, the J end lost 5 bases, and 21 bases lay between the germline ends. The CDR3 protein is CASGTGTATKDTQYF. The DNA of the CDR3 is TGCGCCAGTGGGACTGGGACAGCAACAAAAGATACGCAGTATTTT.

This clone has a handful of counts. The DNA for the CDR3 is TGTGCCAGCAGCTTGTCCCCCGGGCCGATCTCCTACAATGAGCAGTTCTTC. Its translation is CASSLSPGPISYNEQFF. V is TRBV5-8 and J is TRBJ2-1, with unresolved D. The CDR3 is 17 residues long. CDR1 and CDR2 (germline): SGHTS, YDEGEE. V dropped 1 base and J dropped 0 bases, with 14 bases sitting between them.

This clone came up a few times. CDR3 protein: CASSPWGLASEQYF. The CDR3 region has the DNA TGTGCCAGTAGCCCGTGGGGACTAGCTTCTGAGCAGTACTTC. This chain joins TRBV27 and TRBJ2-7; the match to TRBD2 covers 9 bases. Germline assignment: CDR1 MNHEY and CDR2 SMNVEV (reference sequence). CDR3 length: 14 residues. After removal of 9 bases from V and 7 bases from J, the junction contained 13 bases not matched to a gene.

A few counts support this clone. The chain joins TRBV6-1 to TRBJ2-3, with D uncertain. This CDR3 comprises 11 residues. Germline assignment: CDR1 MNHNS and CDR2 SASEGT. The V gene lost 6 bases and the J gene lost 5 bases, with 6 bases spanning the gap. CDR3 protein: CASRTQDTQYF. The CDR3 bases are TGTGCCAGCAGGACTCAAGATACGCAGTATTTT.

This chain connects TRBV21-1 to TRBJ2-3; TRBD2, the D gene given by the table, was not confirmed from the DNA. TRBV21-1 is tagged as a pseudogene. The CDR3 runs to 16 residues. Here the CDR3 DNA reads TGTGCCAGCAGCAAAGTGGGGACTAGTCAAACAGATACGCAGTATTTT. It encodes CASSKVGTSQTDTQYF.

The CDR3 coding sequence is TGTGCCAGCAGCCTGGGACTTACCTACGAGCAGTACTTC. This sequence encodes CASSLGLTYEQYF. The rearrangement uses TRBV6-5 and TRBJ2-7; TRBD2 might be the D (6 bases). The CDR3 totals 13 residues. Trimming took off 6 bases at V and 2 bases at J, with 11 bases between the two ends. CDR1 and CDR2 from the germline V gene are MNHEY and SVGAGI.

In its sample, this clone was seen many times. The CDR3 here is CASSSTGNTNEKLFF. CDR3 DNA: TGCGCCAGCAGCTCGACAGGGAACACTAATGAAAAACTGTTTTTT. The gene calls are TRBV5-1 and TRBJ1-4; 7 nucleotides match TRBD1. Germline V CDR1 and CDR2: SGHRS, YFSETQ. J was trimmed by 2 bases and V by 3 bases; bases with no gene match: 4. The CDR3 runs to 15 residues.

This clone was seen more than once but under ten times. The rearrangement joins TRBV10-3 to TRBJ1-1; D uncertain. The germline V and J ends were trimmed by 7 bases and 5 bases, with 14 bases remaining between them. There are 13 residues in the CDR3. CDR1 ENHRY and CDR2 SYGVKD come from the germline V gene. CDR3 residues: CAITPPIRTEAFF. In DNA form, the CDR3 reads TGTGCCATCACACCGCCCATTCGGACTGAAGCTTTCTTT.

This clone has a handful of counts. The rearrangement uses TRBV29-1 and TRBJ2-1; D is possibly TRBD2 (6 bases). Per the germline V gene, CDR1 is SQVTM and CDR2 is ANQGSEA. V lost 4 bases and J 9 bases, leaving 13 bases between the germline ends. This CDR3 contains 12 residues. The CDR3 sequence is CSVAGRVSEQFF. The DNA of the CDR3 is TGCAGCGTTGCCGGGAGAGTCAGTGAGCAGTTCTTC.